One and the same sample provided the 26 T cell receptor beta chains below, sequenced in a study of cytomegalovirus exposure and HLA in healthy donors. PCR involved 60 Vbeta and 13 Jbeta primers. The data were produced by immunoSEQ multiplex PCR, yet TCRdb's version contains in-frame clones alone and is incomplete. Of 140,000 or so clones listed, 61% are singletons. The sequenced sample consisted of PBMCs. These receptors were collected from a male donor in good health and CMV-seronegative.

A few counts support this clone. CDR3 in DNA: TGTGCCAGCAGCGTAGTTGGGGGGGTCGGTGAAAAACTGTTTTTT. Its translation: CASSVVGGVGEKLFF. The J gene is TRBJ1-4, the V gene TRBV9; the D gene is possibly TRBD1 (5 bases). The CDR3 is made up of 15 amino acids. V was pared by 0 bases and J by 7 bases, with 13 bases between. Per the germline V gene, CDR1 is SGDLS and CDR2 is YYNGEE.

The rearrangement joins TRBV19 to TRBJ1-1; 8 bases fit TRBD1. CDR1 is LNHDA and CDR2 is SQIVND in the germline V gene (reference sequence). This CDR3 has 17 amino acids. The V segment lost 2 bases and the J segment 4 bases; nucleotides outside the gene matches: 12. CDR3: CASSILGQGAGGTEAFF. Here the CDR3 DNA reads TGTGCCAGTAGTATACTAGGCCAGGGGGCTGGTGGCACTGAAGCTTTCTTT.

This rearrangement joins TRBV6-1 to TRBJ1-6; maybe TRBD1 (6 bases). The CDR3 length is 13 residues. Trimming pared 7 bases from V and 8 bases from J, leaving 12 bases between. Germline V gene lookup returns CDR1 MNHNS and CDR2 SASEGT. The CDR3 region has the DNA TGTGCCAGCACGGGGGGCGCGCATTCACCCCTCCACTTT. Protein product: CASTGGAHSPLHF.

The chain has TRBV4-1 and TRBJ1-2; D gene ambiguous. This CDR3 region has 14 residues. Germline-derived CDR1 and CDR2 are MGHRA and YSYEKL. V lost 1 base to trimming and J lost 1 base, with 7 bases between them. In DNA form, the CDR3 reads TGCGCCAGCAGCCAAGGCAGGATTAACTATGGCTACACCTTC. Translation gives CASSQGRINYGYTF.

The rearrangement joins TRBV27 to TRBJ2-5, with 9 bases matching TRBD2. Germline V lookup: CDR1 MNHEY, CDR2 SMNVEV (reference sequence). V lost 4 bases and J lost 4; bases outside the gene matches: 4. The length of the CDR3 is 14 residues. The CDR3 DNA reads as TGTGCCAGCAGTTCGCGGGGGGGCGGAGAGACCCAGTACTTC. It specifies CASSSRGGGETQYF.

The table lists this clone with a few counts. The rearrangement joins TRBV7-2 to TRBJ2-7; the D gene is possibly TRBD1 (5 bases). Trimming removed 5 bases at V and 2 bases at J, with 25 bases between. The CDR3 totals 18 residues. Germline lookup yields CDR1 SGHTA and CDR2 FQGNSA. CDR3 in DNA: TGTGCCAGCAGCACCCCAACAGTTGCGTCAGGGCGCGCCTACGAGCAGTACTTC. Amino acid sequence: CASSTPTVASGRAYEQYF.

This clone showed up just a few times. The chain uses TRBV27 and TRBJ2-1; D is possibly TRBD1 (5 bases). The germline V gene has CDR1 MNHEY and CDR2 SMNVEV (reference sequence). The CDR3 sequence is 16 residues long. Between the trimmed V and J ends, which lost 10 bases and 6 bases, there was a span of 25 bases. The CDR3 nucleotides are TGTGCCACCGCGCACCCTCCAGGGTTAGCCCCCAATGAGCAGTTCTTC. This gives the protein CATAHPPGLAPNEQFF.

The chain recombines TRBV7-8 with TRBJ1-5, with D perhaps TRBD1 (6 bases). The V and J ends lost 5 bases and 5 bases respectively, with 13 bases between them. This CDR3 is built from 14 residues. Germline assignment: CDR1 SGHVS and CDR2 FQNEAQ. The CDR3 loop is CASSQQGFDQPQHF. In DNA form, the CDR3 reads TGTGCCAGCAGCCAACAGGGTTTTGATCAGCCCCAGCATTTT.

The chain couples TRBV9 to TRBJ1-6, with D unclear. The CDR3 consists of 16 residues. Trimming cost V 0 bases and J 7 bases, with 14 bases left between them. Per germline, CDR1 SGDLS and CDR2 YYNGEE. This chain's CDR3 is CASSVAAGPANSPLHF. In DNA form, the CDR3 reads TGTGCCAGCAGCGTAGCTGCAGGTCCTGCAAATTCACCCCTCCACTTT. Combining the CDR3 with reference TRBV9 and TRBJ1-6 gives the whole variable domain DSGVTQTPKHLITATGQRVTLRCSPRSGDLSVYWYQQSLDQGLQFLIQYYNGEERAKGNILERFSAQQFPDLHSELNLSSLELGDSALYFCASSVAAGPANSPLHFGNGTRLTVT.

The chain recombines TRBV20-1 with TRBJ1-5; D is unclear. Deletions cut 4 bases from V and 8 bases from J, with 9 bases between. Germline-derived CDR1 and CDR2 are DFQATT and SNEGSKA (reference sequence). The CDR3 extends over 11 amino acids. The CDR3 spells CSANREEPQHF. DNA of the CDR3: TGCAGTGCTAACCGAGAGGAGCCCCAGCATTTT.

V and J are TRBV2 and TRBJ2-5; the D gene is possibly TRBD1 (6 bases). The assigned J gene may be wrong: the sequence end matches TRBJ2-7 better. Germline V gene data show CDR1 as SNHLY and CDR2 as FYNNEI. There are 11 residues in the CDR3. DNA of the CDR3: TGTGCCGTCAACAGGGACTACGAGCAGTACTTC. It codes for CAVNRDYEQYF.

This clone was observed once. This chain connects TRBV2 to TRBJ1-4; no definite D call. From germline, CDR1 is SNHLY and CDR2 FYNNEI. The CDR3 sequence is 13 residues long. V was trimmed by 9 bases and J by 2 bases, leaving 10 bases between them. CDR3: CASVTVTNEKLFF. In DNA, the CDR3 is TGTGCCAGTGTGACTGTGACTAATGAAAAACTGTTTTTT. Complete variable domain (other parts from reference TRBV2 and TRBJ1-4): EPEVTQTPSHQVTQMGQEVILRCVPISNHLYFYWYRQILGQKVEFLVSFYNNEISEKSEIFDDQFSVERPDGSNFTLKIRSTKLEDSAMYFCASVTVTNEKLFFGSGTQLSVL.

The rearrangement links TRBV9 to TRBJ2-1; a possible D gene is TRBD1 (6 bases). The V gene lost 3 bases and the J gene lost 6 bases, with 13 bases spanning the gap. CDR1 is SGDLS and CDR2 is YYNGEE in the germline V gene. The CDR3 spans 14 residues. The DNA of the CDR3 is TGTGCCAGCAGCGACCCCTTGGGGGCCAATGAGCAGTTCTTC. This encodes CASSDPLGANEQFF.

CDR3 coding DNA: TGTGCCAGCAGTTACAGTCCAGGGGCTTCTGGCTACACCTTC. Its protein product is CASSYSPGASGYTF. The chain couples TRBV6-6 to TRBJ1-2; D perhaps matches TRBD1 (6 bases). Looked up from germline, CDR1 is MNHNY and CDR2 is SVGAGI (reference sequence). This CDR3 region has 14 residues. V lost 2 bases and J 7 bases, leaving 14 bases between the germline ends.

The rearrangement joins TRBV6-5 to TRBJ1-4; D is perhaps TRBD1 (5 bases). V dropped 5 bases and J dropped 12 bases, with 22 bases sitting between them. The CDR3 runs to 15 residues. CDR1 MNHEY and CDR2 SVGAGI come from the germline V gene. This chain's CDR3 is CASSTWGTGPYELFF. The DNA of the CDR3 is TGTGCCAGCAGTACGTGGGGCACTGGACCATACGAACTGTTTTTT.

The DNA of the CDR3 is TGTGCCAGCAGACCTACAGGGGACTACGAGCAGTACTTC. This codes for CASRPTGDYEQYF. This chain connects TRBV7-2 to TRBJ2-7; 7 bases match TRBD1. V lost 6 bases, J lost 3 bases, and 5 bases stayed unmatched. CDR1 and CDR2 from the germline V gene are SGHTA and FQGNSA. This CDR3 has 13 residues.

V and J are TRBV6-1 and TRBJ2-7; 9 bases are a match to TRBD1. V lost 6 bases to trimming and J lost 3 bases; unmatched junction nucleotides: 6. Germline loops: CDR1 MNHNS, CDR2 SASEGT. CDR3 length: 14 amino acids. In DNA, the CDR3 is TGTGCCAGCAGGACGACAGGGGGTCACTACGAGCAGTACTTC. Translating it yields CASRTTGGHYEQYF.

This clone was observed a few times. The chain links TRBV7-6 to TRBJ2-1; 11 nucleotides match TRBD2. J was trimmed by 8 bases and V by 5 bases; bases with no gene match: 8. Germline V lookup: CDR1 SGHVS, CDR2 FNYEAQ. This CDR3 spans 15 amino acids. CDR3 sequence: CASSLDSGGADEQFF. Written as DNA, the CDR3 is TGTGCCAGCAGCCTGGATAGCGGGGGGGCCGATGAGCAGTTCTTC.

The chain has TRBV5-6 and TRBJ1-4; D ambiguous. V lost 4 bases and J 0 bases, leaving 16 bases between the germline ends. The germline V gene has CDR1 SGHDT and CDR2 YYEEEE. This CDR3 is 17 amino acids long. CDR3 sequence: CASSPKETIATNEKLFF. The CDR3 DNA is TGTGCCAGCAGCCCAAAGGAGACCATTGCAACTAATGAAAAACTGTTTTTT. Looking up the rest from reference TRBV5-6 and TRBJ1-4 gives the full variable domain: DAGVTQSPTHLIKTRGQQVTLRCSPKSGHDTVSWYQQALGQGPQFIFQYYEEEERQRGNFPDRFSGHQFPNYSSELNVNALLLGDSALYLCASSPKETIATNEKLFFGSGTQLSVL.

CDR3 loop: CASSPDKQGKAGANVLTF. CDR3 coding DNA: TGTGCCAGCAGCCCGGACAAACAGGGGAAAGCTGGGGCCAACGTCCTGACTTTC. This chain links TRBV5-4 with TRBJ2-6; 7 bases are shared with TRBD1. V dropped 4 bases and J dropped 2; count of bases not matched to a gene: 12. There are 18 residues in the CDR3. Germline CDR1 SGHNT, CDR2 YYREEE (reference sequence).

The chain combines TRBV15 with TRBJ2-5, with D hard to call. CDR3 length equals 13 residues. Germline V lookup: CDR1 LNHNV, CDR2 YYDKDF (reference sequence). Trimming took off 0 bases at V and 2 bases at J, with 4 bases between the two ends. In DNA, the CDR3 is TGTGCCACCAGCAGAGACAGGCAAGAGACCCAGTACTTC. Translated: CATSRDRQETQYF.

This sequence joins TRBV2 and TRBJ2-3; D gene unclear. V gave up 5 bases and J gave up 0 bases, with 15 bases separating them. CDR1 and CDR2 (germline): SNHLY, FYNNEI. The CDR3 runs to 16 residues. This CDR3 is CASSFRMVSSTDTQYF. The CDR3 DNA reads TGTGCCAGCAGTTTCAGGATGGTGTCTAGCACAGATACGCAGTATTTT.

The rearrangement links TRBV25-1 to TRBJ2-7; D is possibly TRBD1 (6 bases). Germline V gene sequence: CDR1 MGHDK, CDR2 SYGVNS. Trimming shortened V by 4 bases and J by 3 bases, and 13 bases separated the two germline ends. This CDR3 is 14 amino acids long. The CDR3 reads CASSGGRQRYEQYF. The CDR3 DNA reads TGTGCCAGCAGTGGGGGGCGTCAACGCTACGAGCAGTACTTC.

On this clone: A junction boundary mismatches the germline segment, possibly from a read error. The CDR3 region is CASSVVGSAEALF. The CDR3 DNA is TGTGCCAGCAGCGTAGTGGGGAGCGCTGAAGCTCTCTTT. J is TRBJ1-1 and V is TRBV9; D gene ambiguous. Looked up from germline, CDR1 is SGDLS and CDR2 is YYNGEE. This CDR3 comprises 13 residues.

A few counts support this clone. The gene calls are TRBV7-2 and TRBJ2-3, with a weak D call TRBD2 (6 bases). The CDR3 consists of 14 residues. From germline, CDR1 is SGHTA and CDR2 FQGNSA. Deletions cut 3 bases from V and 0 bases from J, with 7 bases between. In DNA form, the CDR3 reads TGTGCCAGCAGCTTTGGACTAAGCACAGATACGCAGTATTTT. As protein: CASSFGLSTDTQYF.

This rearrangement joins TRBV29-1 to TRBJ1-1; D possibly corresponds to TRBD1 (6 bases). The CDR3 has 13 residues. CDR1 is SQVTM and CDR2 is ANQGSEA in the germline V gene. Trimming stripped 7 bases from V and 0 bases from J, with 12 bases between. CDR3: CSGLGQMNTEAFF. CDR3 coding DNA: TGCAGCGGACTCGGACAGATGAACACTGAAGCTTTCTTT.